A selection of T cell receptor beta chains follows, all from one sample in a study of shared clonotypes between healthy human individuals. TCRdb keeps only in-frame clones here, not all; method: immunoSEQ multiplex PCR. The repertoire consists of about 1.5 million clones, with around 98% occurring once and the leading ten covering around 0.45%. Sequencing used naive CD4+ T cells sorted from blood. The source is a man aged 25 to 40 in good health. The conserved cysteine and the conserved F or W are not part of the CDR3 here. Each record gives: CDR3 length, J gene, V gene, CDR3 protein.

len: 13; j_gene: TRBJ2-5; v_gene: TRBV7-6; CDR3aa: ASSLNPGKGETQY
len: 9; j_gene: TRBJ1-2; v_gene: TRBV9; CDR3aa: ASSARYGYT
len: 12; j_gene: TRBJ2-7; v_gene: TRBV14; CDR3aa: ASSLKRGTYEQY
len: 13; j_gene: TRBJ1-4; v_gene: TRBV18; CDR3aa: ASSPKGAANEKLF
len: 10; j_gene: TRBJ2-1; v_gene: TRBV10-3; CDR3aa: AISDQGYEQF
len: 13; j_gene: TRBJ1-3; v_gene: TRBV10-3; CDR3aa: AISPGGKSGNTIY
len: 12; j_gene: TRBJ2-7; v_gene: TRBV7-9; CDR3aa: ASSSGGSSYEQY
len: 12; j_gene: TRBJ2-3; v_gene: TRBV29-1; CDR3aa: SGLGTGSTDTQY
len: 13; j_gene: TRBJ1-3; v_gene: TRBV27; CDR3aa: ASSLWGRSGNTIY
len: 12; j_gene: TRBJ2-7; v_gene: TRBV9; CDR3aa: ASSFRLEGPEQY
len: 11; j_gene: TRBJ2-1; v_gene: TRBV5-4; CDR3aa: ASSWGQPNEQF
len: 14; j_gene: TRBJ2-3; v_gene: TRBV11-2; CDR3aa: ASSLEGRPSTDTQY
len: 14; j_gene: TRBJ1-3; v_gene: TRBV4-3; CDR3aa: ASSRIPDRFGNTIY
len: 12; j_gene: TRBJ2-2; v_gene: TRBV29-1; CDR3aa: SVRGRINTGELF
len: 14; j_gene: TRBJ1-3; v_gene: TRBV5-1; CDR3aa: ASSSGTGHSGNTIY
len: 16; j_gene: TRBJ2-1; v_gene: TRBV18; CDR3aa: ASSPRTSGLGSYNEQF